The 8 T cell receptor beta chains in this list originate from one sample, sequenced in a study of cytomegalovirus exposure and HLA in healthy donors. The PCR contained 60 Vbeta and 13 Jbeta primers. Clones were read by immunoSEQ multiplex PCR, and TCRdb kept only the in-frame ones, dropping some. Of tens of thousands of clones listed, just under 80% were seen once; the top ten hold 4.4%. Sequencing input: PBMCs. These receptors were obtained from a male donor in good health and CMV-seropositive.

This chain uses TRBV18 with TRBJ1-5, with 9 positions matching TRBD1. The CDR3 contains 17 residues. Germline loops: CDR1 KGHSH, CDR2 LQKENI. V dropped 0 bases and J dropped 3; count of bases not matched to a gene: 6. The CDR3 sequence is CASSPPPGQGPNQPQHF. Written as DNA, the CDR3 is TGTGCCAGCTCACCACCGCCGGGACAGGGTCCCAATCAGCCCCAGCATTTT.

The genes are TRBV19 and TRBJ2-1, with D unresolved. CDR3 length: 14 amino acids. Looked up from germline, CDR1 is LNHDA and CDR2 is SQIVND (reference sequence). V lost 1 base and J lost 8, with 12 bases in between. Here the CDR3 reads CASSIVSSGDEQFF. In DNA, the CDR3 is TGTGCCAGTAGTATAGTGTCCTCAGGCGATGAGCAGTTCTTC.

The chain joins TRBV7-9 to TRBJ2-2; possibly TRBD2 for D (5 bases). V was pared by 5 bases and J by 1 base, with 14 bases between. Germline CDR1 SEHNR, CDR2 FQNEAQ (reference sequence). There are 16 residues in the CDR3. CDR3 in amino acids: CASSIRGRENTGELFF. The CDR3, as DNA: TGTGCCAGCAGCATAAGAGGGCGCGAGAACACCGGGGAGCTGTTTTTT.

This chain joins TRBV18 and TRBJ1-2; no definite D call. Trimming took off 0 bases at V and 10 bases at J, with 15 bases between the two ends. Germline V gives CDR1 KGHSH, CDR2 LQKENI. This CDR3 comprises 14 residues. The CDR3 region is CASSPPLGQASYTF. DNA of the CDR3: TGTGCCAGCTCACCACCGCTTGGTCAGGCGTCCTACACCTTC.

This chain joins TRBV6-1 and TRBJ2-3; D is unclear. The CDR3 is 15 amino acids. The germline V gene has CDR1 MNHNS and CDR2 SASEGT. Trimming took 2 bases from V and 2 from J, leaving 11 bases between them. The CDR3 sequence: CASSEWVGDTDTQYF. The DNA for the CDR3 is TGTGCCAGCAGTGAATGGGTCGGAGACACAGATACGCAGTATTTT.

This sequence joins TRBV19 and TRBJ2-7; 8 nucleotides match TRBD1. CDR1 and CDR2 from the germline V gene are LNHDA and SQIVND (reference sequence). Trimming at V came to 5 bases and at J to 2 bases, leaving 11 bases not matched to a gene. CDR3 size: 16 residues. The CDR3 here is CASSASPTGATYEQYF. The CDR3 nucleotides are TGTGCCAGTAGTGCCTCCCCGACAGGGGCCACCTACGAGCAGTACTTC.

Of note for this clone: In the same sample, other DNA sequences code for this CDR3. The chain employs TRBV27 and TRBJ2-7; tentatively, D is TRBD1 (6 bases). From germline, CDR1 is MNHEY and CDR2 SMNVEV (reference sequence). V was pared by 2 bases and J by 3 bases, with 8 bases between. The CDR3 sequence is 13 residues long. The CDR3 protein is CASSLGQSYEQYF. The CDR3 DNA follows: TGTGCCAGCAGTTTAGGACAGAGCTACGAGCAGTACTTC.

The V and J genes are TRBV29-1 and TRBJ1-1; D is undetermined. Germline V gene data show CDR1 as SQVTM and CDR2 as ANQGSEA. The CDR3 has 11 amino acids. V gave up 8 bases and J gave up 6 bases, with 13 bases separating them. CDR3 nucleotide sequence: TGCAGCCTTGGACTAAACGCTGAAGCTTTCTTT. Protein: CSLGLNAEAFF.